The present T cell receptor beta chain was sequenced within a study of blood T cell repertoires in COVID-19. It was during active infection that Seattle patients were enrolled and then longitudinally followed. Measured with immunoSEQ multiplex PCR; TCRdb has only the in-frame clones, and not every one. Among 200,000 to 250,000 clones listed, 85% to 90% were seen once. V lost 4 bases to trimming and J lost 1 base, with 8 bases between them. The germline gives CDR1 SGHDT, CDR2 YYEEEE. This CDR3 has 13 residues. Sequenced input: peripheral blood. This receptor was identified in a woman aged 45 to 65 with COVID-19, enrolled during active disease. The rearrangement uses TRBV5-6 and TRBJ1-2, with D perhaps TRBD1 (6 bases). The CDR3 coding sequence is TGTGCCAGCAGCACAGGGAATAACTATGGCTACACCTTC. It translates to CASSTGNNYGYTF.